This entry describes one T cell receptor (beta chain). V lost 4 bases to trimming and J lost 1 base; unmatched junction nucleotides: 18. Germline V gives CDR1 SGHDN, CDR2 FVKESK. The CDR3 consists of 20 residues. This entry comes from a study of blood T cell repertoires in COVID-19. Method: immunoSEQ multiplex PCR; TCRdb's copy keeps in-frame clones and lacks some. The sample lists under 200,000 clones; 86% were seen once. Specimen: peripheral blood. This receptor was identified in a woman at least 80 years old in a cohort sampled during active or convalescent COVID-19. The rearrangement joins TRBV14 to TRBJ2-7, with TRBD1 identical over 11 bases. The CDR3 DNA reads TGTGCCAGCAGCCCGAGAAGCCGGGACAGGGGGGTTTTATCGTCCTACGAGCAGTACTTC. Amino acid sequence: CASSPRSRDRGVLSSYEQYF. Full variable domain (missing parts from reference TRBV14 and TRBJ2-7): EAGVTQFPSHSVIEKGQTVTLRCDPISGHDNLYWYRRVMGKEIKFLLHFVKESKQDESGMPNNRFLAERTGGTYSTLKVQPAELEDSGVYFCASSPRSRDRGVLSSYEQYFGPGTRLTVT.